This T cell receptor beta chain is from a study of T-cell reconstitution after alpha-beta-depleted transplantation in children. A note on this clonotype: No antigen is known for it.

TCRbeta library construction was performed incorporating unique molecular identifiers. Via MiXCR, TCRdb re-called the PCR reads, giving one row per CDR3 protein. The sample records some 830,000 distinct CDR3 sequences, approximately 15% being singletons. Findings of the study overall: There were reportedly several hundred expanded graft clones from which alpha-beta T cells came about two months after transplant. At the one-year point after transplant, T-cell counts and TCRbeta diversity were found to come mostly from T cells that had been newly produced.

There are 14 residues in the CDR3. Trimming took 5 bases from V and 9 from J; bases not matched to a gene: 7. Sequences were derived from PBMCs, mostly from graft donor cells, sampled 360 days after TCRalphabeta/CD19-depleted stem cell transplant. The J gene is TRBJ2-1, the V gene TRBV12-3 or TRBV12-4; 10 bases are shared with TRBD1. This clonotype was obtained from a male patient younger than 18 who had a stem cell transplant for acute lymphoblastic leukemia, so the T cells may come from the graft donor. Here the CDR3 reads CASSIGQGGSEQFF. The DNA for the CDR3 is TGTGCCAGCAGTATTGGACAGGGGGGAAGTGAGCAGTTCTTC.